These T cell receptor beta chains were read from a single sample in a study of cytomegalovirus exposure and HLA in healthy donors. Using immunoSEQ multiplex PCR, the repertoire was profiled, and TCRdb retains in-frame clones only, with some absent. The data show 100,000 to 150,000 clones, over 65% seen once. The material sequenced was PBMCs. These receptors originate from a middle-aged man in good health and CMV-seropositive. Both conserved end residues are part of each CDR3. The order of the fields is CDR3 DNA, CDR3 protein, V gene, J gene, CDR3 length, clone size, D gene. A D gene is named only where the DNA matches it firmly. The listing skips clone size in some rows; elsewhere it reads once, few, many or a size class.

CDR3nt: TGTGCCAGCAGCTCGACAGGGCAGAGCTCCTACGAGCAGTACTTC
CDR3aa: CASSSTGQSSYEQYF
v_gene: TRBV5-5
j_gene: TRBJ2-7
len: 15
abundance: -
d_gene: TRBD1

CDR3nt: TGTGCCACCAGCAGGAAACAGGGGAGCTCTGGAAACACCATATATTTT
CDR3aa: CATSRKQGSSGNTIYF
v_gene: TRBV15
j_gene: TRBJ1-3
len: 16
abundance: -
d_gene: TRBD1

CDR3nt: TGTGCCAGCAGTTATGGACAGCCGATGAACACTGAAGCTTTCTTT
CDR3aa: CASSYGQPMNTEAFF
v_gene: TRBV6-5
j_gene: TRBJ1-1
len: 15
abundance: -
d_gene: -

CDR3nt: TGTGCCACCAGCGGATGGGACAGGAATGGGGCCAACGTCCTGACTTTC
CDR3aa: CATSGWDRNGANVLTF
v_gene: TRBV15
j_gene: TRBJ2-6
len: 16
abundance: few
d_gene: TRBD1

CDR3nt: TGCGCCAGCAGCTTGAGTCTAGCGGGGAGCAATGAGCAGTTCTTC
CDR3aa: CASSLSLAGSNEQFF
v_gene: TRBV5-1
j_gene: TRBJ2-1
len: 15
abundance: -
d_gene: TRBD2

CDR3nt: TGCAGTGCCCGAGGACTTGAGCAGTTCTTC
CDR3aa: CSARGLEQFF
v_gene: TRBV20-1
j_gene: TRBJ2-1
len: 10
abundance: -
d_gene: -

CDR3nt: TGCGCCAGCAGCCTCAGCAGGAGGGTCAATCAGCCCCAGCATTTT
CDR3aa: CASSLSRRVNQPQHF
v_gene: TRBV4-3
j_gene: TRBJ1-5
len: 15
abundance: -
d_gene: -

CDR3nt: TGTGCCAGCAGTTTAAGCCCGACAGGCGTAAGCTCTGGGGCCAACGTCCTGACTTTC
CDR3aa: CASSLSPTGVSSGANVLTF
v_gene: TRBV27
j_gene: TRBJ2-6
len: 19
abundance: -
d_gene: -

CDR3nt: TGTGCCAGCAGCGCAGGGGGTAACAGGGCTAAAACTGAAGCTTTCTTT
CDR3aa: CASSAGGNRAKTEAFF
v_gene: TRBV9
j_gene: TRBJ1-1
len: 16
abundance: -
d_gene: TRBD1

CDR3nt: TGCGCCAGCGCCTCCGGGACAGTGAATTCACCCCTCCACTTT
CDR3aa: CASASGTVNSPLHF
v_gene: TRBV5-1
j_gene: TRBJ1-6
len: 14
abundance: -
d_gene: TRBD1

CDR3nt: TGCGCCAGCAGCGTAGTGGCAGAGAACACTGAAGCTTTCTTT
CDR3aa: CASSVVAENTEAFF
v_gene: TRBV9
j_gene: TRBJ1-1
len: 14
abundance: -
d_gene: -

CDR3nt: TGTGCCAGCAGCCCCGTTTCTAGCGGGAGGTTTAACACCGGGGAGCTGTTTTTT
CDR3aa: CASSPVSSGRFNTGELFF
v_gene: TRBV13
j_gene: TRBJ2-2
len: 18
abundance: few
d_gene: TRBD2

CDR3nt: TGCACCAGCAGCCTAAGGGGGTATGAGCAGTTCTTC
CDR3aa: CTSSLRGYEQFF
v_gene: TRBV1
j_gene: TRBJ2-1
len: 12
abundance: -
d_gene: -

CDR3nt: TGTGCCAGCAGCTTAGGACAGGTGAACACTGAAGCTTTCTTT
CDR3aa: CASSLGQVNTEAFF
v_gene: TRBV5-4
j_gene: TRBJ1-1
len: 14
abundance: -
d_gene: TRBD1

CDR3nt: TGTGCCAGCAGTTCTCCAGGGGGCTTCACAGATACGCAGTATTTT
CDR3aa: CASSSPGGFTDTQYF
v_gene: TRBV27
j_gene: TRBJ2-3
len: 15
abundance: -
d_gene: TRBD1

CDR3nt: TGTGCCAGCAGCACTGGACAGGGCGCCCACGAGCAGTACTTC
CDR3aa: CASSTGQGAHEQYF
v_gene: TRBV11-3
j_gene: TRBJ2-7
len: 14
abundance: -
d_gene: TRBD1

CDR3nt: TGTGCCAGCAGCACCGACAGGGTAGAGACCCAGTACTTC
CDR3aa: CASSTDRVETQYF
v_gene: TRBV5-6
j_gene: TRBJ2-5
len: 13
abundance: -
d_gene: TRBD1

CDR3nt: TGTGCCAGTAGTATAATAGGAGACAGGTTCTACGAGCAGTACTTC
CDR3aa: CASSIIGDRFYEQYF
v_gene: TRBV19
j_gene: TRBJ2-7
len: 15
abundance: once
d_gene: -

CDR3nt: TGTGCCAGCAGCCGAGGGAACACTGAAGCTTTCTTT
CDR3aa: CASSRGNTEAFF
v_gene: TRBV11-2
j_gene: TRBJ1-1
len: 12
abundance: -
d_gene: -

CDR3nt: TGCGCCAGCAGCCCGGGACAGGGGGAAGCTAATGAAAAACTGTTTTTT
CDR3aa: CASSPGQGEANEKLFF
v_gene: TRBV4-3
j_gene: TRBJ1-4
len: 16
abundance: -
d_gene: TRBD1

CDR3nt: TGTGCCAGCAGCTCCCCCTCGGATACGCAGTATTTT
CDR3aa: CASSSPSDTQYF
v_gene: TRBV7-9
j_gene: TRBJ2-3
len: 12
abundance: -
d_gene: -

CDR3nt: TGCGCCAGCAGCTCTGGACAGGGTAATGAAAAACTGTTTTTT
CDR3aa: CASSSGQGNEKLFF
v_gene: TRBV5-1
j_gene: TRBJ1-4
len: 14
abundance: -
d_gene: TRBD1

CDR3nt: TGTGCCAGCAGCTCGGAGTTCGATACGCAGTATTTT
CDR3aa: CASSSEFDTQYF
v_gene: TRBV7-3
j_gene: TRBJ2-3
len: 12
abundance: -
d_gene: -

CDR3nt: TGTGCCAGTAGTGTTGGACAGAACCCCTTCCAAGAGACCCAGTACTTC
CDR3aa: CASSVGQNPFQETQYF
v_gene: TRBV19
j_gene: TRBJ2-5
len: 16
abundance: few
d_gene: -

CDR3nt: TGTGCCATCAGCGGGAGAACCTACGAGCAGTACTTC
CDR3aa: CAISGRTYEQYF
v_gene: TRBV10-3
j_gene: TRBJ2-7
len: 12
abundance: few
d_gene: -

CDR3nt: TGTGCCAGCAGTGACCCCGGACAGGGATCGAATGAGCAGTTCTTC
CDR3aa: CASSDPGQGSNEQFF
v_gene: TRBV6-6
j_gene: TRBJ2-1
len: 15
abundance: -
d_gene: TRBD1

CDR3nt: TGCGCCAGCAGCCCAGGGACAGCGGGTCAGCCCCAGCATTTT
CDR3aa: CASSPGTAGQPQHF
v_gene: TRBV5-1
j_gene: TRBJ1-5
len: 14
abundance: -
d_gene: TRBD1

CDR3nt: TGTGCCAGCAGTGAGGCGGGGGGACCCACAGATACGCAGTATTTT
CDR3aa: CASSEAGGPTDTQYF
v_gene: TRBV6-1
j_gene: TRBJ2-3
len: 15
abundance: -
d_gene: TRBD2

CDR3nt: TGTGCCAGCAGTCCTGGGACAGGGGAGTTTGGCTACACCTTC
CDR3aa: CASSPGTGEFGYTF
v_gene: TRBV27
j_gene: TRBJ1-2
len: 14
abundance: -
d_gene: TRBD1

CDR3nt: TGTGCCTGGAGAACCCCCGGGACAGGGGGCGGTTATAATTCACCCCTCCACTTT
CDR3aa: CAWRTPGTGGGYNSPLHF
v_gene: TRBV30
j_gene: TRBJ1-6
len: 18
abundance: -
d_gene: TRBD1

CDR3nt: TGTGCCAGCTCACCAACCGGGGGAGGCTATGGCTACACCTTC
CDR3aa: CASSPTGGGYGYTF
v_gene: TRBV18
j_gene: TRBJ1-2
len: 14
abundance: -
d_gene: -

CDR3nt: TGTGCCAGCAGGGTTGGAGGTAATACCTACGAGCAGTACTTC
CDR3aa: CASRVGGNTYEQYF
v_gene: TRBV2
j_gene: TRBJ2-7
len: 14
abundance: -
d_gene: -

CDR3nt: TGTGCCAGCAGTTTATCGGGGACTAGCGGGAGAGATACGCAGTATTTT
CDR3aa: CASSLSGTSGRDTQYF
v_gene: TRBV27
j_gene: TRBJ2-3
len: 16
abundance: -
d_gene: TRBD2

CDR3nt: TGTGCCATCAGTGAGGGGACAGACCAAGAGACCCAGTACTTC
CDR3aa: CAISEGTDQETQYF
v_gene: TRBV10-3
j_gene: TRBJ2-5
len: 14
abundance: once
d_gene: TRBD1

CDR3nt: TGTGCCAGCAGCTTGGTCCGGGGGGGATCACCCCTCCACTTT
CDR3aa: CASSLVRGGSPLHF
v_gene: TRBV5-6
j_gene: TRBJ1-6
len: 14
abundance: once
d_gene: -

CDR3nt: TGTGCCAGCAGCTTAAGCAGGGGAGCAAACACCGGGGAGCTGTTTTTT
CDR3aa: CASSLSRGANTGELFF
v_gene: TRBV11-2
j_gene: TRBJ2-2
len: 16
abundance: -
d_gene: -

CDR3nt: TGTGCCAGTAGTATAGATCGGGGAAGCAATCAGCCCCAGCATTTT
CDR3aa: CASSIDRGSNQPQHF
v_gene: TRBV19
j_gene: TRBJ1-5
len: 15
abundance: -
d_gene: -

CDR3nt: TGTGCCAGCAGTTTAATGGGCGGGGGAGAGACCCAGTACTTC
CDR3aa: CASSLMGGGETQYF
v_gene: TRBV28
j_gene: TRBJ2-5
len: 14
abundance: -
d_gene: TRBD2

CDR3nt: TGTGCCTGGAGTGTGAGCGACAGGGCTCGGGGCTACACCTTC
CDR3aa: CAWSVSDRARGYTF
v_gene: TRBV30
j_gene: TRBJ1-2
len: 14
abundance: -
d_gene: TRBD1

CDR3nt: TGTGCCAGCAACCCGGACAGAAGCAATCAGCCCCAGCATTTT
CDR3aa: CASNPDRSNQPQHF
v_gene: TRBV2
j_gene: TRBJ1-5
len: 14
abundance: -
d_gene: -

CDR3nt: TGCGCCAGCAGTGACCCTCGGGGTTCCTCGAGAGAGACCCAGTACTTC
CDR3aa: CASSDPRGSSRETQYF
v_gene: TRBV10-1
j_gene: TRBJ2-5
len: 16
abundance: -
d_gene: -

CDR3nt: TGTGCCAGCAGCCCCCCCCGGGTGGTACAAGAGACCCAGTACTTC
CDR3aa: CASSPPRVVQETQYF
v_gene: TRBV7-9
j_gene: TRBJ2-5
len: 15
abundance: -
d_gene: -

CDR3nt: TGTGCCAGCAGCTTGGACGGTGGTACGAACACCGGGGAGCTGTTTTTT
CDR3aa: CASSLDGGTNTGELFF
v_gene: TRBV5-6
j_gene: TRBJ2-2
len: 16
abundance: -
d_gene: -

CDR3nt: TGTGCCAGCAGCTCTTGGGACAGGGGGCGCACCGGGGAGCTGTTTTTT
CDR3aa: CASSSWDRGRTGELFF
v_gene: TRBV5-8
j_gene: TRBJ2-2
len: 16
abundance: -
d_gene: TRBD1

CDR3nt: TGTGCCAGCTCACCGAATCTAGCGGACAATGAGCAGTTCTTC
CDR3aa: CASSPNLADNEQFF
v_gene: TRBV18
j_gene: TRBJ2-1
len: 14
abundance: -
d_gene: TRBD2

CDR3nt: TGTGCCAGCAGTGACAACTACTATGGCTACACCTTC
CDR3aa: CASSDNYYGYTF
v_gene: TRBV6-4
j_gene: TRBJ1-2
len: 12
abundance: -
d_gene: -

CDR3nt: TGTGCCAGCAGCGTATTAGGGAGAGGGACTGAAGCTTTCTTT
CDR3aa: CASSVLGRGTEAFF
v_gene: TRBV9
j_gene: TRBJ1-1
len: 14
abundance: -
d_gene: -

CDR3nt: TGTGCCAGCAGCTTAGATAGGGGCGCCTATGAAAAACTGTTTTTT
CDR3aa: CASSLDRGAYEKLFF
v_gene: TRBV11-2
j_gene: TRBJ1-4
len: 15
abundance: -
d_gene: -

CDR3nt: TGTGCCAGCAGCCTCGCTACGAACACCGGGGAGCTGTTTTTT
CDR3aa: CASSLATNTGELFF
v_gene: TRBV27
j_gene: TRBJ2-2
len: 14
abundance: -
d_gene: -

CDR3nt: TGTGCCAGCATTAAGGGACAGGGGTCCTACGAGCAGTACTTC
CDR3aa: CASIKGQGSYEQYF
v_gene: TRBV6-1
j_gene: TRBJ2-7
len: 14
abundance: -
d_gene: TRBD1

CDR3nt: TGTGCCAGCAGTTGGGACTCGAGCTCCTACAATGAGCAGTTCTTC
CDR3aa: CASSWDSSSYNEQFF
v_gene: TRBV27
j_gene: TRBJ2-1
len: 15
abundance: -
d_gene: -